Included here is one TCR beta chain sequence, with context. Its antigen is unknown. Vbeta (60) and Jbeta (13) primers were used in the PCR. TCRdb's table, derived via immunoSEQ multiplex PCR, lists solely in-frame clones and lacks some. The sample records approximately 170,000 clones, around 79% being singletons. This record comes from a study of cytomegalovirus exposure and HLA in healthy donors. Overall study context: Earlier work reported approximately 110 million unique TCR beta sequences from about 180 million T cells. Regarding the study as a whole: Highest at DRB1 and lowest at HLA-C, TCR association rates differed among HLA loci in a later analysis. Associated with cytomegalovirus, according to the listing, were some 180 TCR beta chains.

The CDR3 runs to 14 residues. Germline V lookup: CDR1 SGHRS, CDR2 YFSETQ. V lost 0 bases and J lost 8; bases outside the gene matches: 4. Each donor was healthy, and each was a bone marrow donor. The TCR was taken from a woman aged 40 to 50 in good health and CMV-seropositive. The rearrangement joins TRBV5-1 to TRBJ2-1; 8 nucleotides align to TRBD1. Sequenced sample: PBMCs. The CDR3 sequence: CASSLEAGGDEQFF. CDR3 DNA sequence: TGCGCCAGCAGCTTGGAGGCAGGGGGCGATGAGCAGTTCTTC.